This entry lists 5 T cell receptor beta chains sequenced from one sample in a study of CD8 T cells in Susac syndrome. RNA amounts of roughly 0.45 to 1 ug underwent reverse transcription with random hexamers. TCRdb reprocessed the immunoSEQ multiplex PCR reads via MiXCR and lists one record per CDR3 protein. The table lists about 240,000 distinct CDR3 sequences, 96% of them singletons, with 0.095% to 0.12% in the top ten. Sequenced input: CD4+ T cells from PBMCs. The receptor set was obtained from a human donor with Susac syndrome.

This clonotype was counted a single time. The chain employs TRBV3-1 and TRBJ1-1; 8 nucleotides agree with TRBD1. V gave up 3 bases and J gave up 8 bases; unmatched junction bases: 11. CDR3 length equals 15 residues. Germline V gives CDR1 LGHDT, CDR2 YNNKEL (reference sequence). CDR3 residues: CASSHSSGGWSEAFF. CDR3 in DNA: TGTGCCAGCAGCCATTCTTCAGGGGGCTGGTCGGAAGCTTTCTTT. Complete variable domain (other parts from reference TRBV3-1 and TRBJ1-1): DTAVSQTPKYLVTQMGNDKSIKCEQNLGHDTMYWYKQDSKKFLKIMFSYNNKELIINETVPNRFSPKSPDKAHLNLHINSLELGDSAVYFCASSHSSGGWSEAFFGQGTRLTVV.

J is TRBJ2-1 and V is TRBV10-3; no definite D call. Trimming took off 5 bases at V and 8 bases at J, with 13 bases between the two ends. Looked up from germline, CDR1 is ENHRY and CDR2 is SYGVKD. The CDR3 length is 13 residues. The CDR3, as DNA: TGTGCCATCAGTTGGAAGGACGCAGATGAGCAGTTCTTC. Amino acid sequence: CAISWKDADEQFF.

This clonotype has only one observation. V and J are TRBV20-1 and TRBJ2-7; D call uncertain. The CDR3 runs to 13 residues. CDR1 is DFQATT, CDR2 SNEGSKA, per germline (reference sequence). V lost 5 bases to trimming and J lost 5 bases, with 16 bases between them. The CDR3 DNA is TGCAGTGCTTACCCCCATGGGAACGACGAGCAGTACTTC. Amino acid sequence: CSAYPHGNDEQYF.

The rearrangement joins TRBV23-1 to TRBJ1-1; no definite D call. TRBV23-1 is known as an ORF, though its function is uncertain. This CDR3 comprises 15 residues. Trimming took 7 bases from V and 1 from J, leaving 16 bases between them. CDR3 sequence reads: CASTPTGRSNTEAFF. DNA of the CDR3: TGCGCCAGCACCCCCACCGGGCGTTCGAACACTGAAGCTTTCTTT.

V gene TRBV3-1 combines with J gene TRBJ2-5, with D perhaps matching TRBD1 (6 bases). This CDR3 spans 14 amino acids. V lost 7 bases and J 4 bases, leaving 16 bases between the germline ends. Germline loops: CDR1 LGHDT, CDR2 YNNKEL (reference sequence). For the CDR3, the DNA is TGTGCCAGCAAGCCAGGGACACCGCTAGAGACCCAGTACTTC. The encoded protein is CASKPGTPLETQYF.